This T cell receptor (beta chain) was recovered during a study of T-cell memory formation after mild COVID-19. Whole-study findings and limits: Cross-reactive memory appears to have joined, as suggested by some responding clones showing up in pre-infection memory.

MiXCR, applied by TCRdb to the 5' RACE reads, yields one record per CDR3 protein. The sample has 280,000 or so distinct CDR3 sequences, roughly 8% seen once. CDR3 length: 14 residues. With V trimmed by 3 bases and J by 7 bases, 7 bases remained unmatched. From germline, CDR1 is SNHLY and CDR2 FYNNEI. This clonotype was detected only a few times. Its antigen is as yet unknown. The receptor was isolated from a man aged 18-30 years who had mild COVID-19 (a few samples of this study predate the infection). Cell type and time point are not known. The J gene is TRBJ1-2, the V gene TRBV2; 8 bases map to TRBD1. What was sequenced was PBMCs or a T cell subset sorted from them (not recorded which). CDR3 nucleotide sequence: TGTGCCAGCAGTGATCGGCAGGGGGCTCCTGGCTACACCTTC. This sequence encodes CASSDRQGAPGYTF.